A single sample is the source of the 20 T cell receptor beta chains below, sequenced in a study of human T cells and chemical hapten exposure. TCRdb fed the RACE reads into MiXCR, producing one record per CDR3 protein. The data contain about 80,000 distinct CDR3 sequences, 11% to 15% of them singletons. The time point: pre-sensitization, week 0. Sample treatment: therapeutic diphenylcyclopropenone sensitization with weekly scalp DPC. Sequenced here: whole blood, sampled in connection with sensitization to the hapten diphenylcyclopropenone (DPC). The receptor source for this set is a woman in her fifties or sixties with alopecia areata. Some clones in this sample may be carry-over from other donors' samples.

This clonotype showed up just a few times. The chain links TRBV30 to TRBJ2-5; no reliable D call. CDR3 length equals 14 residues. Trimming took off 4 bases at V and 2 bases at J, with 14 bases between the two ends. Germline assignment: CDR1 GTSNPN and CDR2 SVGIG (reference sequence). The CDR3 sequence: CAWNLGRNQETQYF. The CDR3 region has the DNA TGTGCCTGGAACCTCGGCCGAAATCAAGAGACCCAGTACTTC. Supplemented by reference TRBV30 and TRBJ2-5, the full variable domain reads SQTIHQWPATLVQPVGSPLSLECTVEGTSNPNLYWYRQAAGRGLQLLFYSVGIGQISSEVPQNLSASRPQDRQFILSSKKLLLSDSGFYLCAWNLGRNQETQYFGPGTRLLVL.

Remarks on this clonotype: At one of its ends the junction is not consistent with the germline gene, which may arise from a read error. V is TRBV11-2 and J is TRBJ2-1; D call uncertain. Germline V CDR1 and CDR2: SGHAT, FQNNGV. The CDR3 totals 15 residues. In DNA, the CDR3 is TGTGCCAGCAGCTTGACCGTATCTGGCTACGATGAGCAGTTCTTC. Its translation is CASSLTVSGYDEQFF.

This clonotype was recorded at least ten times. CDR3 protein: CASSSISGANVLTF. DNA of the CDR3: TGTGCCAGCAGTTCGATCTCTGGGGCCAACGTCCTGACTTTC. V and J are TRBV12-3 or TRBV12-4 and TRBJ2-6; the D is unclear. The ends were cut back, 4 bases at V and 0 bases at J, with 4 bases in the middle. The CDR3 runs to 14 residues.

This chain links TRBV20-1 with TRBJ2-5; maybe TRBD1 (6 bases). There are 12 residues in the CDR3. CDR1 is DFQATT, CDR2 SNEGSKA, per germline (reference sequence). V was clipped by 3 bases and J by 4 bases, with 9 bases between them. The CDR3 protein is CSASSRGETQYF. DNA for the CDR3: TGCAGTGCTAGCTCCAGGGGAGAGACCCAGTACTTC.

This clonotype was seen a few times. This sequence joins TRBV18 and TRBJ2-3, with D perhaps matching TRBD2 (6 bases). The CDR3 sequence is 15 residues long. Trimming took 1 base from V and 6 from J, leaving 14 bases between them. The germline CDR1 and CDR2 sequences are KGHSH and LQKENI. In DNA, the CDR3 is TGTGCCAGCTCACCACGGACGGGAGAAGGGGATACGCAGTATTTT. Protein product: CASSPRTGEGDTQYF.

In this sample, this clonotype turned up many times. The V gene is TRBV2, the J gene TRBJ1-2; TRBD1 matches at 8 bases. The germline V gene has CDR1 SNHLY and CDR2 FYNNEI. After removal of 5 bases from V and 7 bases from J, the junction contained 9 bases not matched to a gene. The CDR3 has 14 residues. CDR3: CASSFRDRRFGYTF. The CDR3 DNA reads as TGTGCCAGCAGTTTCCGGGACAGGCGGTTTGGCTACACCTTC.

The chain couples TRBV18 to TRBJ1-4; 7 nucleotides match TRBD1. V lost 8 bases to trimming and J lost 0 bases; unmatched junction nucleotides: 15. Germline CDR1 KGHSH, CDR2 LQKENI. This CDR3 region has 18 residues. CDR3 loop: CASNRPGTAYTTNEKLFF. In DNA, the CDR3 is TGTGCCAGCAACAGACCCGGGACAGCATATACAACTAATGAAAAACTGTTTTTT.

The V gene is TRBV4-1, the J gene TRBJ2-7; a weak D match, TRBD1 (6 bases). CDR3 length equals 15 residues. Germline V CDR1 and CDR2: MGHRA, YSYEKL. Trimming took off 1 base at V and 2 bases at J, with 12 bases between the two ends. The CDR3 reads CASSQGPGAAYEQYF. The CDR3 DNA reads TGCGCCAGCAGCCAAGGCCCAGGGGCGGCCTACGAGCAGTACTTC.

V and J are TRBV4-3 and TRBJ2-3, with D perhaps TRBD1 (5 bases). Germline CDR1 LGHNA, CDR2 YSLEER. Trimming left V 1 base short and J 3 bases short, with 14 bases between. CDR3 length: 16 residues. CDR3 nucleotide sequence: TGCGCCAGCAGCCAAGGTGCTCACAAGGGGACAGATACGCAGTATTTT. As protein: CASSQGAHKGTDTQYF.

This clonotype was detected only a few times. This chain links TRBV28 with TRBJ2-3; D is perhaps TRBD1 (6 bases). Germline V gene sequence: CDR1 MDHEN, CDR2 SYDVKM. The CDR3 runs to 13 residues. V dropped 6 bases and J dropped 4 bases, with 11 bases sitting between them. CDR3 sequence reads: CASSNREPDTQYF. The CDR3 bases are TGTGCCAGCAGCAACAGGGAACCAGATACGCAGTATTTT. The complete variable domain, with remaining parts taken from reference TRBV28 and TRBJ2-3, reads DVKVTQSSRYLVKRTGEKVFLECVQDMDHENMFWYRQDPGLGLRLIYFSYDVKMKEKGDIPEGYSVSREKKERFSLILESASTNQTSMYLCASSNREPDTQYFGPGTRLTVL.

The chain carries TRBV19 and TRBJ1-6; D is undetermined. V lost 3 bases to trimming and J lost 0 bases, with 6 bases between them. Germline V gene sequence: CDR1 LNHDA, CDR2 SQIVND (reference sequence). The CDR3 extends over 15 amino acids. The CDR3 here is CASSMRNSYNSPLHF. The DNA of the CDR3 is TGTGCCAGTAGTATGAGGAACTCCTATAATTCACCCCTCCACTTT.

The rearrangement joins TRBV7-2 to TRBJ2-3, with 8 bases fitting TRBD2. Germline V gives CDR1 SGHTA, CDR2 FQGNSA. Losses at the gene ends were 4 bases for V and 4 bases for J; bases not matched to a gene: 7. The CDR3 is 15 residues long. CDR3 in DNA: TGTGCCAGCAGCTCGCAAAGCGGGAGCTCAGATACGCAGTATTTT. As protein: CASSSQSGSSDTQYF.

This chain uses TRBV7-2 with TRBJ1-5; the match to TRBD1 covers 8 bases. The CDR3 runs 13 residues. The J segment lost 7 bases and the V segment lost 5 bases, leaving 4 bases of the junction unmatched. Germline V CDR1 and CDR2: SGHTA, FQGNSA. DNA for the CDR3: TGTGCCAGCAGCCGGGACAGGAGGCAGCCCCAGCATTTT. Protein: CASSRDRRQPQHF.

This clonotype was counted only a few times. The rearrangement joins TRBV7-9 to TRBJ2-7, with a tentative D call TRBD2 (6 bases). The CDR3 has 11 residues. V was shortened by 3 bases and J by 7 bases, with 7 bases between the two germline ends. Looked up from germline, CDR1 is SEHNR and CDR2 is FQNEAQ (reference sequence). CDR3: CASSFAGEQYF. In nucleotides, the CDR3 is TGTGCCAGCAGCTTCGCGGGGGAGCAGTACTTC.

This clonotype showed up many times. The chain has TRBV7-2 and TRBJ2-7; D not resolved. The CDR3 runs to 15 residues. Between the trimmed V and J ends, which lost 1 base and 2 bases, there was a span of 12 bases. Germline-derived CDR1 and CDR2 are SGHTA and FQGNSA. CDR3 in DNA: TGTGCCAGCAGCTTAGATGGGCAATTCCCCTACGAGCAGTACTTC. This sequence encodes CASSLDGQFPYEQYF. The complete variable domain, with remaining parts taken from reference TRBV7-2 and TRBJ2-7, reads GAGVSQSPSNKVTEKGKDVELRCDPISGHTALYWYRQSLGQGLEFLIYFQGNSAPDKSGLPSDRFSAERTGGSVSTLTIQRTQQEDSAVYLCASSLDGQFPYEQYFGPGTRLTVT.

The V call is TRBV7-2, the J call TRBJ2-4; D gene uncertain. V was cut by 5 bases and J by 5 bases, with 16 bases left in between. The germline CDR1 and CDR2 sequences are SGHTA and FQGNSA. The CDR3 loop spans 15 amino acids. Written as DNA, the CDR3 is TGTGCCAGCAGCCCAACGCTAGGCAAAGAAAACATTCAGTACTTC. Protein product: CASSPTLGKENIQYF.

This clonotype was seen more than once but under ten times. The rearrangement links TRBV30 to TRBJ2-4; perhaps TRBD2 as D (6 bases). The V gene lost 8 bases and the J gene lost 3 bases, with 23 bases spanning the gap. Germline V gene data show CDR1 as GTSNPN and CDR2 as SVGIG (reference sequence). The CDR3 loop spans 16 amino acids. CDR3 in DNA: TGTGCCCACAGCCCGGGGGATACGAGAGTCAAAAACATTCAGTACTTC. It encodes CAHSPGDTRVKNIQYF.

The chain has TRBV11-1 and TRBJ2-7; TRBD1 might be the D (6 bases). Germline V lookup: CDR1 SGHAT, CDR2 FQDESV (reference sequence). The CDR3 spans 15 residues. V lost 4 bases, J lost 1 base, and 14 bases lay in between. CDR3 in DNA: TGTGCCAGCAGCTCGTCCGGGACATGGTCCTACGAGCAGTACTTC. Encoded protein: CASSSSGTWSYEQYF.

The DNA of the CDR3 is TGCAGTGCTGAAGGCGTCTACAATGAGCAGTTCTTC. Translating gives CSAEGVYNEQFF. J is TRBJ2-1 and V is TRBV20-1; D is undetermined. Looked up from germline, CDR1 is DFQATT and CDR2 is SNEGSKA (reference sequence). This CDR3 contains 12 residues. V was cut by 5 bases and J by 3 bases, with 8 bases left in between.

This clonotype was seen a few times. The chain employs TRBV19 and TRBJ2-5; D unresolved. Germline V CDR1 and CDR2: LNHDA, SQIVND (reference sequence). V lost 9 bases to trimming and J lost 2 bases, with 13 bases between them. The CDR3 covers 13 residues. The CDR3 region has the DNA TGTGCCAGCAGACCCTCCGGGCAAGAGACCCAGTACTTC. Translated: CASRPSGQETQYF.